Listed here are 8 T cell receptor beta chains from one sample, sequenced in a study of cytomegalovirus exposure and HLA in healthy donors. PCR amplification relied on 60 Vbeta primers (plus 13 Jbeta primers). This table comes from immunoSEQ multiplex PCR, and its TCRdb copy is limited to in-frame clones, with some not included. Of about 70,000 clones in the sample, 70% to 75% were seen once. Sequencing was done on a sample of PBMCs. These receptors all stem from a human donor in good health.

V usage is TRBV6-5 and J usage is TRBJ2-3; no definite D call. CDR1 is MNHEY and CDR2 is SVGAGI in the germline V gene. V was trimmed by 9 bases and J by 1 base, leaving 11 bases between them. CDR3 size: 13 residues. This chain's CDR3 is CASLRSGTDTQYF. CDR3 DNA: TGTGCCAGTCTTCGCTCAGGCACAGATACGCAGTATTTT.

This clone was observed once. The chain recombines TRBV5-8 with TRBJ1-5, with D possibly matching TRBD1 (5 bases). The length of the CDR3 is 19 residues. V lost 4 bases, J lost 0 bases, and 23 bases lay in between. Germline lookup yields CDR1 SGHTS and CDR2 YDEGEE. The CDR3 reads CASSEYRSGGSYSNQPQHF. CDR3 sequence (DNA): TGTGCCAGCAGCGAATACAGGTCCGGCGGATCGTATAGCAATCAGCCCCAGCATTTT.

In nucleotides, the CDR3 is TGTGCCAGCAGCTTAGAGGGACAGGGGGCCCTTTGGGGTAGTCAGCCCCAGCATTTT. Translated, it gives CASSLEGQGALWGSQPQHF. This chain links TRBV7-9 with TRBJ1-5; 12 nucleotides align to TRBD1. The CDR3 is 19 residues long. Germline V gives CDR1 SEHNR, CDR2 FQNEAQ (reference sequence). The V and J ends lost 1 base and 6 bases, in that order; junction bases with no gene match: 13.

The chain joins TRBV25-1 to TRBJ1-1, with 7 bases matching TRBD1. V lost 0 bases and J lost 1; bases outside the gene matches: 2. CDR3 length equals 15 residues. Germline V gene sequence: CDR1 MGHDK, CDR2 SYGVNS. In nucleotides, the CDR3 is TGTGCCAGCAGTGAATACGAGGGGGCGAACACTGAAGCTTTCTTT. Translated, it gives CASSEYEGANTEAFF.

This clone was counted ten times or more. The chain has TRBV5-4 and TRBJ1-3; TRBD1 aligns across 8 bases. The CDR3 contains 14 residues. V lost 8 bases to trimming and J lost 1 base; unmatched junction nucleotides: 5. The germline V gene has CDR1 SGHNT and CDR2 YYREEE (reference sequence). The DNA for the CDR3 is TGTGCCAGTGGGACAGGCCAATCTGGAAACACCATATATTTT. Encoded protein: CASGTGQSGNTIYF.

The V gene is TRBV7-9, the J gene TRBJ1-1, with D possibly being TRBD1 (6 bases). Germline V gene lookup returns CDR1 SEHNR and CDR2 FQNEAQ (reference sequence). Between the trimmed V and J ends, which lost 6 bases and 8 bases, there was a span of 10 bases. This CDR3 spans 11 amino acids. The CDR3 here is CASSQDSEAFF. The CDR3 bases are TGTGCCAGCAGTCAGGACAGCGAAGCTTTCTTT.

The rearrangement joins TRBV28 to TRBJ1-1; the match to TRBD1 covers 7 bases. The V segment lost 4 bases and the J segment 7 bases; nucleotides outside the gene matches: 9. Germline V gene sequence: CDR1 MDHEN, CDR2 SYDVKM. The CDR3 length is 14 residues. The CDR3 DNA reads TGTGCCAGCAGTTCACGGGGGACAGAACATGAAGCTTTCTTT. It specifies CASSSRGTEHEAFF.

This chain links TRBV9 with TRBJ2-7; D uncertain. Trimming stripped 4 bases from V and 3 bases from J, with 17 bases between. CDR3 length equals 15 residues. CDR1 is SGDLS and CDR2 is YYNGEE in the germline V gene. The CDR3 region is CASSPGPPDIYEQYF. The DNA of the CDR3 is TGTGCCAGCAGCCCCGGCCCGCCCGACATCTACGAGCAGTACTTC.